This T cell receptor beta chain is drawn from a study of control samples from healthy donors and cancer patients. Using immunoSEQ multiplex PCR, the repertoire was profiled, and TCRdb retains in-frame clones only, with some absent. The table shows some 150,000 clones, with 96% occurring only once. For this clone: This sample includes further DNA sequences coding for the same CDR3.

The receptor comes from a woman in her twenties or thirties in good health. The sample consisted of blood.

The chain's CDR3 is CASSHETQYF. Written as DNA, the CDR3 is TGTGCCAGCAGCCATGAGACCCAGTACTTC. The rearrangement joins TRBV7-8 to TRBJ2-5; D not certain. The CDR3 sequence is 10 residues long. CDR1 SGHVS and CDR2 FQNEAQ come from the germline V gene. The germline V and J ends were trimmed by 5 bases and 5 bases, with 3 bases remaining between them.